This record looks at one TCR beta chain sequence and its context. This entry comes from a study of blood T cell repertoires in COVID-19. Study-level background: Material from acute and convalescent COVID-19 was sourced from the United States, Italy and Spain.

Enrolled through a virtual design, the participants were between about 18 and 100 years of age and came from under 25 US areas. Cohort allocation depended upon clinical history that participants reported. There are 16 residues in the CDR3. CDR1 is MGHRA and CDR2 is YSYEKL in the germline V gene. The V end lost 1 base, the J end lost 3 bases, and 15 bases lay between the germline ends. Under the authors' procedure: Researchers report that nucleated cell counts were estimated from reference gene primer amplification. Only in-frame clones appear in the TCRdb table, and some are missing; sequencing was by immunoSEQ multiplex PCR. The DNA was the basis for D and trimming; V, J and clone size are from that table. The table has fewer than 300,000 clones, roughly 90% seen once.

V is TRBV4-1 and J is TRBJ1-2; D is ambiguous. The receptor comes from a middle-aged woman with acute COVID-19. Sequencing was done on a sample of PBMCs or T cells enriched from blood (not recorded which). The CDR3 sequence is CASSQVGLSFYYGYTF. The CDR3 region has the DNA TGCGCCAGCAGCCAAGTTGGTTTGAGTTTCTACTATGGCTACACCTTC.